The entry below describes one T cell receptor beta chain. Its antigen is not known. TCR beta libraries were built with iRepertoire HTBI primers and Arm-PCR of CDR3 regions. Original processing methods: Roughly 65 TRBV and some 15 TRBJ segments were identified across samples. MiXCR was run by TCRdb on the multiplex PCR reads, yielding one entry per CDR3 protein. In this record, the V and J calls reflect TCRdb's handling and not the investigators' own analysis. Among fewer than 450,000 distinct CDR3 sequences listed, around 20% were seen once. The data belong to a study of regulatory T cells in long-lasting Graves disease. About the research overall: The study counted Graves' disease as persistent given over 5 years of antithyroid drugs and positive TSH receptor antibodies.

CDR1 is SNHLY, CDR2 FYNNEI, per germline. The CDR3 has 13 amino acids. Between the trimmed V and J ends, which lost 4 bases and 11 bases, there was a span of 12 bases. As to time point: persistent/refractory GD, antithyroid drugs over 5 years with positive TRAb. RNA from PBMCs was the source of the TCR library. Study conclusions and caveats: Favoring TRBV28, TRBJ1-2 and TRBJ2-5 was a feature seen in persistent disease.

The sample here was peripheral blood mononuclear cells (PBMCs), taken when the disease was refractory, from a patient treated with antithyroid drugs. This clonotype was sampled from a female donor with Graves disease. The chain combines TRBV2 with TRBJ1-6, with unresolved D. This CDR3 reads CASSGWGSAPLHF. As DNA, the CDR3 is TGTGCCAGCAGTGGATGGGGATCAGCACCCCTCCACTTT.